This paragraph reports one T cell receptor (beta chain). Germline V gives CDR1 SGHNT, CDR2 YENEEA. The CDR3 spans 15 residues. Trimming shortened V by 8 bases and J by 6 bases, and 21 bases separated the two germline ends. This entry belongs to a study of cytomegalovirus exposure and HLA in healthy donors. With 60 Vbeta and 13 Jbeta primers, the PCR was carried out. TCRdb keeps only in-frame clones here, not all; method: immunoSEQ multiplex PCR. The sample has approximately 140,000 clones, approximately 80% seen once. Material: PBMCs. The receptor's source is a male donor in good health and CMV-seronegative. The chain carries TRBV11-3 and TRBJ2-3; maybe TRBD1 (5 bases). As DNA, the CDR3 is TGTGCCAGCTCCGCCTCAGGGTCACAGATGGATACGCAGTATTTT. Amino acid sequence: CASSASGSQMDTQYF.